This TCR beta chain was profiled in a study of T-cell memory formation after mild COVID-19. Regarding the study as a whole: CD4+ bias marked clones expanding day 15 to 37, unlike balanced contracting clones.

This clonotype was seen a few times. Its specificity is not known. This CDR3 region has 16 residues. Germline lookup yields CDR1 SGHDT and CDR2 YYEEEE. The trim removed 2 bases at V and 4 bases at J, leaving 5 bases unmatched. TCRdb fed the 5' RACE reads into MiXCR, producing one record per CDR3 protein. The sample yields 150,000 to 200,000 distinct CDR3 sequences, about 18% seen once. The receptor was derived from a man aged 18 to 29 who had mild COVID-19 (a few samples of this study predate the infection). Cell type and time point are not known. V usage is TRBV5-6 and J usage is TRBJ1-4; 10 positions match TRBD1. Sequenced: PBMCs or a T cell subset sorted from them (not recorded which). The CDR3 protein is CASSFGQGVVNEKLFF. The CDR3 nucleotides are TGTGCCAGCAGCTTTGGACAGGGGGTTGTTAATGAAAAACTGTTTTTT.